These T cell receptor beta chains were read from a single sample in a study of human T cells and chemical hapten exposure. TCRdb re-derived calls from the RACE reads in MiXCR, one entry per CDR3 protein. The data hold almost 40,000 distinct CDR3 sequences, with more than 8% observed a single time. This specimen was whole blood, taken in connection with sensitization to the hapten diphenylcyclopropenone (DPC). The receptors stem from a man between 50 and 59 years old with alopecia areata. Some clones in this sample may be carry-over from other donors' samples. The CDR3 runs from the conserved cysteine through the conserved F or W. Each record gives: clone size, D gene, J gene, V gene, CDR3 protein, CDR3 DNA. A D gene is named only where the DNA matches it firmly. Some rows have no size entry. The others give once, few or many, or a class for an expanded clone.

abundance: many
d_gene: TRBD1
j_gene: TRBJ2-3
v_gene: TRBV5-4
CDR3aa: CASSQGGYNTDTQYF
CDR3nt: TGTGCCAGCAGCCAAGGGGGCTATAACACAGATACGCAGTATTTT

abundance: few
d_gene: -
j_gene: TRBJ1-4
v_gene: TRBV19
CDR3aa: CASSTRQLREKLFF
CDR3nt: TGTGCCAGTAGTACCCGACAGCTAAGGGAAAAACTGTTTTTT

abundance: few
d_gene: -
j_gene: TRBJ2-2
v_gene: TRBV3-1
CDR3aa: CASSDPTGELFF
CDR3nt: TGTGCCAGCAGTGATCCAACCGGGGAGCTGTTTTTT

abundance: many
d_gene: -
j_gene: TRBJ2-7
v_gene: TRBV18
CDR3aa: CASSPPWGTHEQYF
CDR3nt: TGTGCCAGCTCACCACCGTGGGGGACACACGAGCAGTACTTC

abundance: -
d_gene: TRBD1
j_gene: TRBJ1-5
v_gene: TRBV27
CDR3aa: CASSSVPGTDDSNQPQHF
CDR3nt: TGTGCCAGCAGTTCCGTACCCGGGACAGATGATAGCAATCAGCCCCAGCATTTT

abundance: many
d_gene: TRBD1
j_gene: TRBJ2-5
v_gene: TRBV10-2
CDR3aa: CASSESGQGRGTQYF
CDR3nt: TGCGCCAGCAGTGAGTCGGGACAGGGCAGGGGGACCCAGTACTTC

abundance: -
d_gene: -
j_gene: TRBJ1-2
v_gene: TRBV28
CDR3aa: CASSRTVIANYGYTF
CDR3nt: TGTGCCAGCAGCCGGACAGTGATAGCTAACTATGGCTACACCTTC

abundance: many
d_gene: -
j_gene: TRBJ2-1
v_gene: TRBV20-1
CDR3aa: CSAREFVVYNEQFF
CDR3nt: TGCAGTGCTAGAGAATTCGTAGTCTACAATGAGCAGTTCTTC

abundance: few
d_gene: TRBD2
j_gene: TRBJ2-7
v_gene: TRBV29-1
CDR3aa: CSITLGGGRAHSYEQYF
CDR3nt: TGCAGCATCACCCTGGGCGGCGGGAGGGCCCACTCCTACGAGCAGTACTTC

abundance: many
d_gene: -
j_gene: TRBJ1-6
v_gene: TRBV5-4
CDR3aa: CASSFLGSPLHF
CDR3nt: TGTGCCAGCAGCTTCCTCGGCTCACCCCTCCACTTT

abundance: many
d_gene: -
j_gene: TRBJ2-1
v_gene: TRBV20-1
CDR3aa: CSARAPTHFTEQFF
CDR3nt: TGCAGTGCTAGAGCGCCCACTCATTTCACTGAGCAGTTCTTC

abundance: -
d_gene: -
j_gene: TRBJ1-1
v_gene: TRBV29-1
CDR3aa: CSGLNTEAFF
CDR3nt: TGCAGCGGACTAAACACTGAAGCTTTCTTT

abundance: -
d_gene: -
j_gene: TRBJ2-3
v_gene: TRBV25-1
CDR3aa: CASSWTSTDTQYF
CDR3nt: TGTGCCAGCAGTTGGACAAGCACAGATACGCAGTATTTT

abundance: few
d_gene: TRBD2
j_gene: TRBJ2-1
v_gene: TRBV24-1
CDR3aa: CATSDAKLAGGPRDEQFF
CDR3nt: TGTGCCACCAGTGATGCAAAACTAGCGGGAGGGCCAAGGGATGAGCAGTTCTTC

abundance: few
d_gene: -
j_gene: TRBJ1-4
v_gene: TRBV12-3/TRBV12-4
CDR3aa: CASSLPDGKLFF
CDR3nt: TGTGCCAGCAGTTTGCCGGATGGAAAACTGTTTTTT

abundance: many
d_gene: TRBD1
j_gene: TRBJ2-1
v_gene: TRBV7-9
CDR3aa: CASSQQGIVVNEQFF
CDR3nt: TGTGCCAGCAGCCAACAGGGGATCGTCGTCAATGAGCAGTTCTTC

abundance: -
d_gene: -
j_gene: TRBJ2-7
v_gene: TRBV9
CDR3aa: CASSVSGNEQYF
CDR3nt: TGTGCCAGCAGCGTGAGTGGTAACGAGCAGTACTTC

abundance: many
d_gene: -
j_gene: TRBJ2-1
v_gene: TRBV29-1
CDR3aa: CSVEVDQGNEQFF
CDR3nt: TGCAGCGTTGAGGTGGATCAAGGAAATGAGCAGTTCTTC

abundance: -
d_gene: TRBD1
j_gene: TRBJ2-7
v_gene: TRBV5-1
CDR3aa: CASSPGQGLLEQYF
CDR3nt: TGCGCCAGCAGCCCGGGACAGGGTCTTCTCGAGCAGTACTTC

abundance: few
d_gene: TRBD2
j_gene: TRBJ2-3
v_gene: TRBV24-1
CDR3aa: CATSAPSGTTDTQYF
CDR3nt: TGTGCCACCAGTGCTCCTAGCGGGACCACAGATACGCAGTATTTT

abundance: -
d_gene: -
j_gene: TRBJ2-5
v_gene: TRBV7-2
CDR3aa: CASSLRILQETQYF
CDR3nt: TGTGCCAGCAGCTTAAGGATACTTCAAGAGACCCAGTACTTC

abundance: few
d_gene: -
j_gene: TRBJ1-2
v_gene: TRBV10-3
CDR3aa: CAISPGILTNYGYTF
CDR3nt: TGTGCCATCAGCCCGGGGATACTAACTAACTATGGCTACACCTTC

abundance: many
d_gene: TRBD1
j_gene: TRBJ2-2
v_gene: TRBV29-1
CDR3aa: CSARDRVATGELFF
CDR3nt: TGCAGCGCCCGAGACAGGGTCGCTACCGGGGAGCTGTTTTTT

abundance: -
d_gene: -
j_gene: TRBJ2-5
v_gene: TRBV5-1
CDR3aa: CASSLGGAQETQYF
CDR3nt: TGCGCCAGCAGCTTGGGAGGGGCTCAAGAGACCCAGTACTTC

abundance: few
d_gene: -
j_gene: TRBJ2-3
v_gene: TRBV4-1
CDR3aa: CASSQGGTRDTQYF
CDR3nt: TGCGCCAGCAGCCAAGGTGGGACCAGGGATACGCAGTATTTT

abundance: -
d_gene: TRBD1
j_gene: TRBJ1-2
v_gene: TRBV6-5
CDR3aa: CASSHPQGASGYTF
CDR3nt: TGTGCCAGCAGTCACCCACAGGGGGCATCTGGCTACACCTTC

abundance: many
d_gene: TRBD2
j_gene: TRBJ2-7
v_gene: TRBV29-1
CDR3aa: CSATGTEVIAGGYEQYF
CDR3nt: TGCAGCGCCACCGGGACAGAAGTTATAGCGGGAGGGTACGAGCAGTACTTC

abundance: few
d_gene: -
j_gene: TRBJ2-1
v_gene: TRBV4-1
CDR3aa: CASSLSGLSYNEQFF
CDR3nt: TGCGCCAGCAGCCTTAGCGGCCTCTCCTACAATGAGCAGTTCTTC

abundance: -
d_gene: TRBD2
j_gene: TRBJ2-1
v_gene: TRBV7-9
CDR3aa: CASSLAGGPYNEQFF
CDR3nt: TGTGCCAGCAGCTTGGCGGGAGGGCCGTACAATGAGCAGTTCTTC

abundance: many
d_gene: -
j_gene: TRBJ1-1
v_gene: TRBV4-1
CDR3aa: CASSPVDGPNTEAFF
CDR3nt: TGCGCCAGCAGCCCAGTGGACGGTCCGAACACTGAAGCTTTCTTT

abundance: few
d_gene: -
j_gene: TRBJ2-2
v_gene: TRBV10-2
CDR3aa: CASSESYLGELFF
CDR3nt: TGCGCCAGCAGTGAGTCGTACTTGGGGGAGCTGTTTTTT

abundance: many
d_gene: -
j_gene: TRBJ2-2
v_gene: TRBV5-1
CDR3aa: CASSLGARTNTGELFF
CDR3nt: TGCGCCAGCAGCTTGGGGGCCAGGACGAACACCGGGGAGCTGTTTTTT

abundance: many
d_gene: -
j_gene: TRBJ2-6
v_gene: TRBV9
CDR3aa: CASSVTAGQSGANVLTF
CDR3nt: TGTGCCAGCAGCGTAACCGCAGGGCAGTCCGGGGCCAACGTCCTGACTTTC

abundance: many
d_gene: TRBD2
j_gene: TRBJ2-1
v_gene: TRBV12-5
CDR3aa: CASGSSLGLAGSSYNEQFF
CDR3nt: TGTGCTAGTGGTTCCTCGTTGGGACTAGCGGGAAGCTCCTACAATGAGCAGTTCTTC

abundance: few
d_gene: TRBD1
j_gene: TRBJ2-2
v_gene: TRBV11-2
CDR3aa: CASSSRTGAAGELFF
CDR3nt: TGTGCCAGCAGCTCAAGGACAGGGGCCGCCGGGGAGCTGTTTTTT

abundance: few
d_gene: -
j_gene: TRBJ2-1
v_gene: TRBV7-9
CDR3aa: CASSFKTGIGRTIYNEQFF
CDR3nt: TGTGCCAGCAGCTTCAAAACAGGGATCGGCCGTACAATATACAATGAGCAGTTCTTC

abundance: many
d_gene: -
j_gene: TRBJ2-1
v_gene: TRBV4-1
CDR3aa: CASSQVRGVNEQFF
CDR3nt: TGCGCCAGCAGCCAAGTTAGAGGAGTAAATGAGCAGTTCTTC

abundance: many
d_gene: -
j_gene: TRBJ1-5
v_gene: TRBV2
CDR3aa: CASRGIQGRDQPQHF
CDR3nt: TGTGCCAGCAGGGGAATACAGGGACGCGATCAGCCCCAGCATTTT

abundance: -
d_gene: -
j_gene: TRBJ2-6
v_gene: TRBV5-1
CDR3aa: CASTPLESGANVLTF
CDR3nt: TGCGCCAGCACCCCCTTGGAATCTGGGGCCAACGTCCTGACTTTC

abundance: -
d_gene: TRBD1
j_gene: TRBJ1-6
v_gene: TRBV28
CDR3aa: CASSSAGTGLQSPLHF
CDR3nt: TGTGCCAGCAGTTCAGCCGGGACAGGGTTACAATCACCCCTCCACTTT

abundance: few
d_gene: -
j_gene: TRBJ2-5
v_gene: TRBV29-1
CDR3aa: CSPTDPETQYF
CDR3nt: TGCAGCCCCACAGATCCGGAGACCCAGTACTTC

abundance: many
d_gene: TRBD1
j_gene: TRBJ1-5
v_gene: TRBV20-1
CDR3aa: CSASRGNQPQHF
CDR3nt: TGCAGTGCTAGCAGGGGGAATCAGCCCCAGCATTTT

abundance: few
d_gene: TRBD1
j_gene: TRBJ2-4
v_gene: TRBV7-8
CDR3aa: CASSPRQGVLSKNIQYF
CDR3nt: TGTGCCAGCAGCCCGCGACAGGGGGTCTTGTCCAAAAACATTCAGTACTTC

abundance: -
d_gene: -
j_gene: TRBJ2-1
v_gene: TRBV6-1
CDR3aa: CATEEDGLGWEQFF
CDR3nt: TGTGCCACCGAGGAGGACGGGCTGGGGTGGGAGCAGTTCTTC

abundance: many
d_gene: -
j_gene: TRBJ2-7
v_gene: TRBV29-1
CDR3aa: CSVGVEAEQYF
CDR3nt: TGCAGCGTTGGAGTCGAGGCCGAGCAGTACTTC

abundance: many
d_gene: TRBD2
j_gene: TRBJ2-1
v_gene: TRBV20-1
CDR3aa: CSASPSGRINEQFF
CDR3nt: TGCAGTGCTAGTCCTAGCGGGAGGATAAATGAGCAGTTCTTC